One and the same sample provided the 4 T cell receptor beta chains below, sequenced in a study of blood T cell dynamics during melanoma immunotherapy. The protocol was immunoSEQ multiplex PCR, while the TCRdb copy is restricted to in-frame clones and leaves out a portion. This sample has thousands of clones; roughly 95% occur once, and the top ten carry roughly 0.5%. Time point noted: week 3, after first cycle of checkpoint inhibitor. The source material was effector memory CD8+ T cells from blood, sampled from a patient treated with checkpoint blockade. The receptors shown here come from a human donor with melanoma.

CDR3 nucleotides: TGCGCCAGCAGTGAGTCGATAGGGACATGGAACACTGAAGCTTTCTTT. Its protein product is CASSESIGTWNTEAFF. The V call is TRBV10-1, the J call TRBJ1-1, with a possible D match to TRBD1 (6 bases). The CDR3 consists of 16 residues. With 0 bases removed from V and 1 base from J, the gap between germline ends came to 12 bases. Germline V CDR1 and CDR2: WNHNN, SYGVQD (reference sequence).

This clone has a single count. The rearrangement uses TRBV29-1 and TRBJ2-7; TRBD1 aligns across 9 bases. The CDR3 totals 13 residues. Germline-derived CDR1 and CDR2 are SQVTM and ANQGSEA. The V gene end was trimmed by 6 bases and the J gene end by 2 bases; junction bases not matched to a gene: 5. CDR3 in amino acids: CSVAGTGTYEQYF. In DNA, the CDR3 is TGCAGCGTCGCCGGGACAGGGACCTACGAGCAGTACTTC.

The table lists this clone with a count of one. The chain is built from TRBV19 and TRBJ2-7; D is possibly TRBD1 (6 bases). Trimming removed 5 bases from V and 5 bases from J, with 16 bases in between. Germline lookup yields CDR1 LNHDA and CDR2 SQIVND (reference sequence). CDR3 length: 14 residues. The CDR3 sequence is CASSLRQGSNEQYF. In DNA, the CDR3 is TGTGCCAGTAGTTTGCGGCAGGGGAGTAACGAGCAGTACTTC.

This chain's CDR3 is CASSDGRQGGVNEKLFF. DNA for the CDR3: TGTGCCAGCAGTGACGGTAGACAGGGAGGGGTTAATGAAAAACTGTTTTTT. V is TRBV2 and J is TRBJ1-4, with 7 bases identical to TRBD1. The CDR3 is 17 amino acids. V gave up 3 bases and J gave up 4 bases; unmatched junction bases: 11. The germline CDR1 and CDR2 sequences are SNHLY and FYNNEI.